These 18 T cell receptor beta chains share one sample of origin, sequenced in a study of OX40 agonist ivuxolimab in advanced cancers. Assay used: immunoSEQ multiplex PCR; TCRdb lists only in-frame clones, some missing. The repertoire consists of roughly 75,000 clones, with 80% to 90% occurring once and the leading ten covering 6.5%. The sequencing used CD4+ or CD8+ T cells sorted from blood, collected in a trial of the OX40 agonist ivuxolimab. The origin of the receptors is an adult with an advanced solid tumor such as melanoma, head and neck, liver or kidney cancer.

CDR3 sequence: CASRGTGYDTEAFF. Written as DNA, the CDR3 is TGTGCCAGTAGGGGGACAGGGTACGACACTGAAGCTTTCTTT. The chain has TRBV19 and TRBJ1-1, with 9 bases that match TRBD1. The CDR3 has 14 residues. V dropped 6 bases and J dropped 3; count of bases not matched to a gene: 5. Germline V gene lookup returns CDR1 LNHDA and CDR2 SQIVND (reference sequence).

This clone has a single count. This rearrangement joins TRBV7-2 to TRBJ2-5; 8 bases agree with TRBD1. The CDR3 sequence is 14 residues long. The germline V gene has CDR1 SGHTA and CDR2 FQGNSA. After removal of 2 bases from V and 1 base from J, the junction contained 0 bases not matched to a gene. This CDR3 is CASSLQGAQETQYF. The CDR3, as DNA: TGTGCCAGCAGCTTACAGGGGGCCCAAGAGACCCAGTACTTC.

V gene TRBV7-3 combines with J gene TRBJ2-7; TRBD1 matches at 7 bases. The CDR3 is 14 residues long. Germline assignment: CDR1 SGHTA and CDR2 FQGTGA. Trimming cost V 4 bases and J 3 bases; bases outside gene matches: 6. CDR3 DNA: TGTGCCAGCAGCTCGAAATGGGACAGCTACGAGCAGTACTTC. As protein: CASSSKWDSYEQYF.

The chain employs TRBV14 and TRBJ1-1; possible D gene TRBD1, 5 bases. The V and J ends lost 9 bases and 7 bases respectively, with 33 bases between them. This CDR3 is built from 18 residues. In germline, CDR1 is SGHDN, CDR2 FVKESK. CDR3 sequence: CASSYVPGTELLFGEAFF. Written as DNA, the CDR3 is TGTGCCAGTAGCTACGTCCCCGGGACCGAGCTCCTTTTTGGTGAAGCTTTCTTT.

V and J are TRBV27 and TRBJ1-6; a weak D match, TRBD1 (5 bases). The CDR3 runs 14 residues. Trimming left V 3 bases short and J 8 bases short, with 11 bases between. Looked up from germline, CDR1 is MNHEY and CDR2 is SMNVEV (reference sequence). Written as DNA, the CDR3 is TGTGCCAGCAGTTTTCAGGGAAGGTATTCACCCCTCCACTTT. This gives the protein CASSFQGRYSPLHF.

V usage is TRBV9 and J usage is TRBJ1-1; D call uncertain. There are 16 residues in the CDR3. The V and J ends lost 2 bases and 3 bases respectively, with 17 bases between them. Germline CDR1 SGDLS, CDR2 YYNGEE. CDR3 sequence (DNA): TGTGCCAGCAGCGTCGGCTACTCGGGGTTGGACACTGAAGCTTTCTTT. Protein product: CASSVGYSGLDTEAFF.

The rearrangement joins TRBV15 to TRBJ1-2, with D perhaps matching TRBD1 (5 bases). CDR3 length equals 12 residues. Trimming took 5 bases from V and 4 from J, leaving 8 bases between them. Germline CDR1 and CDR2: LNHNV and YYDKDF (reference sequence). The chain's CDR3 is CATSPGPYGYTF. The CDR3 DNA sequence: TGTGCCACCAGCCCAGGGCCCTATGGCTACACCTTC.

V gene TRBV19 combines with J gene TRBJ1-4; tentative D call: TRBD1 (5 bases). This CDR3 spans 13 amino acids. The V end lost 2 bases, the J end lost 8 bases, and 9 bases lay between the germline ends. Germline CDR1 LNHDA, CDR2 SQIVND (reference sequence). CDR3 protein: CASSIIGEEKLFF. The CDR3 coding sequence is TGTGCCAGTAGTATAATAGGGGAAGAAAAACTGTTTTTT.

This sequence joins TRBV27 and TRBJ2-1; TRBD2 matches 10 bases. Germline V gene sequence: CDR1 MNHEY, CDR2 SMNVEV (reference sequence). The CDR3 spans 19 residues. Losses at the gene ends were 2 bases for V and 0 bases for J; bases not matched to a gene: 10. CDR3 nucleotides: TGTGCCAGCAGTTTAGGTCCTAGCGGGAGTTCGACCTCCTACAATGAGCAGTTCTTC. As protein: CASSLGPSGSSTSYNEQFF.

The rearrangement joins TRBV30 to TRBJ2-3, with a tentative D call TRBD2 (6 bases). The CDR3 consists of 14 residues. CDR1 and CDR2 (germline): GTSNPN, SVGIG (reference sequence). Deletions cut 0 bases from V and 2 bases from J, with 9 bases between. CDR3 sequence: CAWSVGGTTDTQYF. Written as DNA, the CDR3 is TGTGCCTGGAGTGTGGGGGGTACCACAGATACGCAGTATTTT.

This clone was recorded once. V gene TRBV19 combines with J gene TRBJ1-1, with D unclear. Trimming cost V 6 bases and J 4 bases, with 9 bases left between them. From germline, CDR1 is LNHDA and CDR2 SQIVND (reference sequence). The CDR3 length is 12 residues. As DNA, the CDR3 is TGTGCCAGTAGAAAGGGTTTCACTGAAGCTTTCTTT. Protein product: CASRKGFTEAFF.

The V gene is TRBV6-5, the J gene TRBJ1-6, with 8 bases matching TRBD1. V trimming: 2 bases; J trimming: 10 bases; junction bases outside the gene matches: 7. CDR3 length: 15 amino acids. Germline V gives CDR1 MNHEY, CDR2 SVGAGI. Here the CDR3 reads CASSYNQGARSPLHF. The DNA for the CDR3 is TGTGCCAGCAGTTACAATCAGGGGGCGAGATCACCCCTCCACTTT.

The chain employs TRBV6-6 and TRBJ2-4; D uncertain. V was trimmed by 5 bases and J by 7 bases, leaving 9 bases between them. CDR1 and CDR2 from the germline V gene are MNHNY and SVGAGI (reference sequence). The CDR3 length is 12 residues. The CDR3 loop is CASSQTWNIQYF. The CDR3 DNA follows: TGTGCCAGCAGTCAGACTTGGAACATTCAGTACTTC.

The rearrangement links TRBV10-3 to TRBJ2-7; D perhaps matches TRBD2 (5 bases). The CDR3 has 12 amino acids. Looked up from germline, CDR1 is ENHRY and CDR2 is SYGVKD. V was pared by 10 bases and J by 0 bases, with 10 bases between. CDR3 amino acids: CATGLNSYEQYF. Here the CDR3 DNA reads TGTGCCACCGGACTGAACTCCTACGAGCAGTACTTC.

V usage is TRBV7-9 and J usage is TRBJ2-7; maybe TRBD1 (6 bases). Germline V gives CDR1 SEHNR, CDR2 FQNEAQ (reference sequence). V lost 5 bases, J lost 5 bases, and 16 bases lay in between. The CDR3 length is 14 residues. The CDR3 nucleotides are TGTGCCAGCAGCGAATACAGGGTTTACCACGAGCAGTACTTC. Its translation is CASSEYRVYHEQYF.

This rearrangement joins TRBV29-1 to TRBJ1-4, with a possible D match to TRBD1 (6 bases). Trimming shortened V by 3 bases and J by 3 bases, and 11 bases separated the two germline ends. This CDR3 contains 14 residues. Per germline, CDR1 SQVTM and CDR2 ANQGSEA. CDR3 sequence reads: CSVDLQGSNEKLFF. In nucleotides, the CDR3 is TGCAGCGTTGATTTACAGGGATCTAATGAAAAACTGTTTTTT.

The genes are TRBV7-8 and TRBJ2-1, with 7 bases that match TRBD2. CDR3 size: 15 residues. Germline values: CDR1 SGHVS, CDR2 FQNEAQ. V dropped 0 bases and J dropped 3; count of bases not matched to a gene: 2. The CDR3 reads CASSLAGLFYNEQFF. CDR3 sequence (DNA): TGTGCCAGCAGCTTAGCGGGACTATTCTACAATGAGCAGTTCTTC. The whole variable domain, filled in from reference TRBV7-8 and TRBJ2-1, reads GAGVSQSPRYKVAKRGQDVALRCDPISGHVSLFWYQQALGQGPEFLTYFQNEAQLDKSGLPSDRFFAERPEGSVSTLKIQRTQQEDSAVYLCASSLAGLFYNEQFFGPGTRLTVL.

The chain joins TRBV29-1 to TRBJ2-4; perhaps TRBD2 as D (5 bases). The CDR3 spans 12 residues. The germline V and J ends were trimmed by 5 bases and 9 bases, with 14 bases remaining between them. CDR1 and CDR2 (germline): SQVTM, ANQGSEA. The CDR3 sequence: CSVTVPGSIQYF. The CDR3 nucleotides read TGCAGCGTTACCGTCCCGGGGAGCATTCAGTACTTC.